This entry is about one T cell receptor beta chain. The sample belongs to a study of blood T cell repertoires in COVID-19. Overall study: Sites in the United States, Italy and Spain provided acute and convalescent COVID-19 samples. The cDNA or gDNA used as material had been derived from T cells, B-cell-depleted T cells, or PBMCs.

CDR3 size: 14 residues. Germline values: CDR1 MNHEY, CDR2 SMNVEV (reference sequence). V dropped 4 bases and J dropped 5 bases, with 9 bases sitting between them. Measured with immunoSEQ multiplex PCR; TCRdb has only the in-frame clones, and not every one. Of approximately 220,000 clones in the sample, approximately 78% are singletons; the top ten hold around 9.3%. The origin of this receptor is a woman older than 75 with acute or convalescent COVID-19. V gene TRBV27 combines with J gene TRBJ1-6; D possibly corresponds to TRBD1 (6 bases). The specimen sequenced was peripheral blood. The DNA of the CDR3 is TGTGCCAGCAGTTACTGGACAGATAATTCACCCCTCCACTTT. It translates to CASSYWTDNSPLHF.